The 21 T cell receptor beta chains below come from one sample, sequenced in a study of blood T cells in healthy people across ages. Alongside a J-beta primer mix, a sample-barcoded 5' primer served in a second PCR lasting roughly 7 to 12 cycles. Via MiXCR, TCRdb re-called the 5' RACE reads, giving one row per CDR3 protein. This sample carries hundreds of thousands of distinct CDR3 sequences, roughly 44% of them seen once, and the ten largest clones take approximately 20%. Sequenced material: blood. These receptors were collected from a man between 60 and 75 years old in good health.

The rearrangement uses TRBV28 and TRBJ2-7, with 7 bases that match TRBD2. Germline loops: CDR1 MDHEN, CDR2 SYDVKM. This CDR3 contains 15 residues. V gave up 5 bases and J gave up 3 bases; unmatched junction bases: 10. CDR3 bases: TGTGCCAGCAGTCCGGGGGGTAGCGGCTACTACGAGCAGTACTTC. Translating it yields CASSPGGSGYYEQYF.

This clonotype showed up just a few times. V is TRBV5-1 and J is TRBJ2-5, with TRBD1 identical over 7 bases. There are 14 residues in the CDR3. J was trimmed by 1 base and V by 3 bases; bases with no gene match: 3. From germline, CDR1 is SGHRS and CDR2 YFSETQ. In DNA, the CDR3 is TGCGCCAGCAGCTCGGGACAGACCCAAGAGACCCAGTACTTC. It yields the protein CASSSGQTQETQYF.

This clonotype has just a few counts. The chain links TRBV29-1 to TRBJ2-7; D call uncertain. The V gene's germline CDR1 is SQVTM and CDR2 ANQGSEA. The CDR3 totals 13 residues. V shed 4 bases and J shed 7 bases, with 17 bases lying between them. The CDR3 bases are TGCAGCGTTGTGGTAGGTACCTACAATGAGCAGTACTTC. Protein product: CSVVVGTYNEQYF.

CDR3 in amino acids: CASSFTGIGETQYF. CDR3 DNA sequence: TGTGCCAGCAGTTTCACAGGGATCGGGGAGACCCAGTACTTC. The rearrangement links TRBV12-3 or TRBV12-4 to TRBJ2-5, with D possibly TRBD1 on 6 matching bases. The germline V and J ends were trimmed by 3 bases and 5 bases, with 13 bases remaining between them. The CDR3 runs to 14 residues.

A few counts support this clonotype. The chain is built from TRBV3-1 and TRBJ2-3; a possible D gene is TRBD2 (6 bases). CDR1 and CDR2 (germline): LGHDT, YNNKEL (reference sequence). The CDR3 runs to 14 residues. Trimming stripped 6 bases from V and 2 bases from J, with 12 bases between. In DNA form, the CDR3 reads TGTGCCAGCAGGGAGGCGGGGTCCACAGATACGCAGTATTTT. Translation gives CASREAGSTDTQYF.

This clonotype showed up just a few times. CDR3 protein: CASSERGLSDTQYF. CDR3 DNA sequence: TGTGCCAGCAGTGAAAGGGGGCTTTCTGATACGCAGTATTTT. The chain links TRBV6-1 to TRBJ2-3; 7 bases are a match to TRBD1. Germline assignment: CDR1 MNHNS and CDR2 SASEGT. Unmatched junction bases numbered 5, after V lost 2 bases and J lost 6 bases. The CDR3 extends over 14 amino acids.

The chain has TRBV14 and TRBJ2-1; D perhaps matches TRBD1 (7 bases). V was clipped by 4 bases and J by 5 bases, with 15 bases between them. The CDR3 is 15 residues long. Germline CDR1 SGHDN, CDR2 FVKESK. The CDR3 DNA sequence: TGTGCCAGCAGCCCTCTGAGGAGGGGGCACAATGAGCAGTTCTTC. It is translated as CASSPLRRGHNEQFF.

The DNA of the CDR3 is TGTGCCAGCAGCGTGACAGCTGGGGCCAACGTCCTGACTTTC. This codes for CASSVTAGANVLTF. The gene calls are TRBV7-9 and TRBJ2-6, with D maybe TRBD1 (5 bases). The length of the CDR3 is 14 residues. V dropped 5 bases and J dropped 2 bases, with 7 bases sitting between them. Germline V gene sequence: CDR1 SEHNR, CDR2 FQNEAQ (reference sequence).

This CDR3 reads CSARPGPAGGELFF. For the CDR3, the DNA is TGCAGTGCTAGACCGGGACCGGCGGGCGGGGAGCTGTTTTTT. V usage is TRBV20-1 and J usage is TRBJ2-2, with D tentatively TRBD1 or TRBD2 (5 bases each). The CDR3 is 14 amino acids. Per the germline V gene, CDR1 is DFQATT and CDR2 is SNEGSKA (reference sequence). V lost 2 bases, J lost 7 bases, and 14 bases lay in between.

Worth noting for this clonotype: A much larger clone differs by one base, so this may be a read error. The gene calls are TRBV5-1 and TRBJ2-5, with 10 bases fitting TRBD2. The DNA end is more similar to TRBJ2-7, so the J call may be wrong. The CDR3 is made up of 15 amino acids. Germline CDR1 and CDR2: SGHRS and YFSETQ. The CDR3 DNA is TGCGCCAGCAGCTGCCGGACTAGCGGTGGATACGAGCAGTACTTC. Translated: CASSCRTSGGYEQYF.

This clonotype was observed a few times. V and J are TRBV5-5 and TRBJ2-1; D is unresolved. This CDR3 is 11 amino acids long. Trimming took off 5 bases at V and 7 bases at J, with 7 bases between the two ends. CDR1 SGHKS and CDR2 YYEKEE come from the germline V gene (reference sequence). The CDR3: CASRLSNEQFF. Written as DNA, the CDR3 is TGTGCCAGCAGACTATCGAATGAGCAGTTCTTC.

The V and J genes are TRBV20-1 and TRBJ2-3; no definite D call. This CDR3 region has 13 residues. V lost 3 bases to trimming and J lost 0 bases, with 7 bases between them. Germline V CDR1 and CDR2: DFQATT, SNEGSKA (reference sequence). CDR3 residues: CSASPTSTDTQYF. The DNA for the CDR3 is TGCAGTGCTAGTCCAACTAGCACAGATACGCAGTATTTT.

The rearrangement uses TRBV20-1 and TRBJ1-1; D may be TRBD1 (5 bases). V was cut by 1 base and J by 3 bases, with 15 bases left in between. The CDR3 is 15 amino acids. CDR1 is DFQATT and CDR2 is SNEGSKA in the germline V gene (reference sequence). The CDR3 DNA follows: TGCAGTGCTAGAGTGGCAGGGATGGCTGACACTGAAGCTTTCTTT. Amino acid sequence: CSARVAGMADTEAFF.

For this clonotype: The junction and the germline gene differ at one end; a read error may be behind it. This sequence joins TRBV5-1 and TRBJ2-5, with 10 bases identical to TRBD1. The J call could be wrong; TRBJ2-7 is a better fit for the DNA end. The CDR3 covers 14 residues. Germline V gives CDR1 SGHRS, CDR2 YFSETQ. The CDR3 DNA follows: TGCGTCAGCAGCTTGGGACAGGGGTCCTACGAGCAGTACTTC. Its translation is CVSSLGQGSYEQYF.

This clonotype was counted between two and nine times. This rearrangement joins TRBV10-3 to TRBJ2-3; no clear D. The CDR3 spans 12 residues. CDR1 and CDR2 (germline): ENHRY, SYGVKD. The V end lost 4 bases, the J end lost 6 bases, and 8 bases lay between the germline ends. CDR3 DNA: TGTGCCATCAGTGTTACGGCGGATACGCAGTATTTT. As protein: CAISVTADTQYF.

This clonotype appeared once. The rearrangement joins TRBV3-1 to TRBJ1-1; D possibly corresponds to TRBD1 (5 bases). V lost 0 bases and J 4 bases, leaving 12 bases between the germline ends. The germline CDR1 and CDR2 sequences are LGHDT and YNNKEL (reference sequence). This CDR3 has 15 amino acids. CDR3 coding DNA: TGTGCCAGCAGCCAAGATGGGGTGGGGCGCACTGAAGCTTTCTTT. It specifies CASSQDGVGRTEAFF.

CDR3 DNA: TGCAGTGCTGAGACAGGGGGTATCTCTGGGGCCAACGTCCTGACTTTC. Translation: CSAETGGISGANVLTF. The V call is TRBV20-1, the J call TRBJ2-6; 9 bases line up with TRBD1. Germline loops: CDR1 DFQATT, CDR2 SNEGSKA (reference sequence). The CDR3 spans 16 residues. The junction had 5 bases not matched to a gene; V was cut back by 5 bases and J by 0 bases.

This chain connects TRBV9 to TRBJ1-2; D possibly corresponds to TRBD1 (5 bases). Germline values: CDR1 SGDLS, CDR2 YYNGEE. This CDR3 comprises 14 residues. The V and J ends lost 0 bases and 5 bases respectively, with 11 bases between them. In nucleotides, the CDR3 is TGTGCCAGCAGCGTAGGAGACAGAAATTATGGCTACACCTTC. Translating it yields CASSVGDRNYGYTF.

The table lists this clonotype with a few counts. This chain joins TRBV29-1 and TRBJ1-4; a possible D gene is TRBD1 (6 bases). This CDR3 has 13 amino acids. Germline V gene lookup returns CDR1 SQVTM and CDR2 ANQGSEA. V was cut by 4 bases and J by 8 bases, with 14 bases left in between. CDR3: CSVASGVGEKLFF. CDR3 coding DNA: TGCAGCGTTGCTTCAGGGGTGGGGGAAAAACTGTTTTTT.

This chain links TRBV5-1 with TRBJ1-2, with 7 bases matching TRBD1. This CDR3 is 13 amino acids long. Germline assignment: CDR1 SGHRS and CDR2 YFSETQ. V lost 4 bases and J lost 6; bases outside the gene matches: 6. The CDR3 nucleotides are TGCGCCAGCAGCGTGGGACAGTCCAATGGCTACACCTTC. It encodes CASSVGQSNGYTF.

This clonotype was seen more than once but under ten times. The chain is built from TRBV15 and TRBJ2-7, with 8 bases identical to TRBD1. The junction had 10 bases not matched to a gene; V was cut back by 3 bases and J by 3 bases. CDR1 LNHNV and CDR2 YYDKDF come from the germline V gene (reference sequence). The CDR3 extends over 16 amino acids. The CDR3 reads CATSSIPGQAFYEQYF. The CDR3 DNA follows: TGTGCCACCAGCAGTATCCCGGGACAGGCTTTCTACGAGCAGTACTTC. Drawing the rest from reference TRBV15 and TRBJ2-7, the complete variable domain is DAMVIQNPRYQVTQFGKPVTLSCSQTLNHNVMYWYQQKSSQAPKLLFHYYDKDFNNEADTPDNFQSRRPNTSFCFLDIRSPGLGDTAMYLCATSSIPGQAFYEQYFGPGTRLTVT.